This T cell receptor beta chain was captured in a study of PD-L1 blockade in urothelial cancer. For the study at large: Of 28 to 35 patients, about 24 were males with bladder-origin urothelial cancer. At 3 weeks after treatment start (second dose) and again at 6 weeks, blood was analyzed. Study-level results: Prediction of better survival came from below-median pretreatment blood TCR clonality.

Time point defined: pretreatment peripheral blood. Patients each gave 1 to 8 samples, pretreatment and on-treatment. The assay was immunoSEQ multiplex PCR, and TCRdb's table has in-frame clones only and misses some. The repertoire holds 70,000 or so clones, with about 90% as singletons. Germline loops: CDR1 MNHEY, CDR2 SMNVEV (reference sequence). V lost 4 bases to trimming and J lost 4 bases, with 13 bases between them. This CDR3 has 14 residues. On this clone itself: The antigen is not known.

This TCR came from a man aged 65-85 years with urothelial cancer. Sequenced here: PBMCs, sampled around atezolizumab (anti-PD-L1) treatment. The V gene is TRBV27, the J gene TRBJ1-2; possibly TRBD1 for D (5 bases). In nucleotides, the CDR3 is TGTGCCAGCAGTTCTCCCAGGGATCGCTATGGCTACACCTTC. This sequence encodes CASSSPRDRYGYTF.